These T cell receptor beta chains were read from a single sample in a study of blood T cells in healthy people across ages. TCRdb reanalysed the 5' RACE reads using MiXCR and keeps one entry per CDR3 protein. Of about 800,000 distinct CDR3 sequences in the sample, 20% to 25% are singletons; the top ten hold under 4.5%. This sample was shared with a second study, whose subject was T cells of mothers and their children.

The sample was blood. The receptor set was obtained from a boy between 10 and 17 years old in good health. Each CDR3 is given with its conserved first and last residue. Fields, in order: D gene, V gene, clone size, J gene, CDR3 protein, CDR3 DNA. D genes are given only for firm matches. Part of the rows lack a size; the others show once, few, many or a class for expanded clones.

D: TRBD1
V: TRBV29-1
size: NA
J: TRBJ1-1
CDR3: CSGGQVTEAFF
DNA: TGCAGCGGAGGACAGGTTACTGAAGCTTTCTTT

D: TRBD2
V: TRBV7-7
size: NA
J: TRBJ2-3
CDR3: CASGMIFGDTQYF
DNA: TGTGCTAGCGGGATGATTTTCGGAGATACGCAGTATTTT

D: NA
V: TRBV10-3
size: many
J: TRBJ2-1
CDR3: CAISEAGTSSYNEQFF
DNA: TGTGCCATCAGTGAGGCCGGGACAAGCTCCTACAATGAGCAGTTCTTC

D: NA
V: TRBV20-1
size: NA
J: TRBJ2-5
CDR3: CSARNTILGSETQYF
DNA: TGCAGTGCTAGAAATACCATTCTCGGTTCGGAGACCCAGTACTTC

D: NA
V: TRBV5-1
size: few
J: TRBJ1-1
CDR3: CASSLELSSLMNTEAFF
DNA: TGCGCCAGCAGCTTGGAACTATCCAGTTTAATGAACACTGAAGCTTTCTTT

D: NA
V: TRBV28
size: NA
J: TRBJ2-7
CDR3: CATNDPAAGDYEQYF
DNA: TGTGCCACCAACGATCCGGCCGCGGGTGACTACGAGCAGTACTTC

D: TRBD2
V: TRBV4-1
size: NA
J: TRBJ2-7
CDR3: CASSPTSLAGAAYEQYF
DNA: TGCGCCAGCAGCCCGACCTCGCTAGCGGGAGCGGCCTACGAGCAGTACTTC

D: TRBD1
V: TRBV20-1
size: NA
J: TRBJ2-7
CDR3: CSAWAPDRDEQYF
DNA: TGCAGTGCTTGGGCCCCCGACAGGGACGAGCAGTACTTC

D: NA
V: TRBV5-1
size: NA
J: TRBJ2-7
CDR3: CASSFKGGGYEQYF
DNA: TGCGCCAGCAGCTTCAAGGGAGGGGGCTACGAGCAGTACTTC

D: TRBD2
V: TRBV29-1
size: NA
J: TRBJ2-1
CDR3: CSVDGGSSYNEQFF
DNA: TGCAGCGTTGACGGGGGGAGCTCCTACAATGAGCAGTTCTTC

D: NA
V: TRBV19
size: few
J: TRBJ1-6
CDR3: CAGSPFESSYNSPLHF
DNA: TGTGCCGGTAGTCCATTCGAGAGCTCCTATAATTCACCCCTCCACTTT

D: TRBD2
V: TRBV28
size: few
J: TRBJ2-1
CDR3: CASSSPGRGHNEQFF
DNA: TGTGCCAGCAGTTCACCGGGGAGGGGACACAATGAGCAGTTCTTC

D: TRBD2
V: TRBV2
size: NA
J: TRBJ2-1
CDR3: CASTHRGTSSSNEQFF
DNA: TGTGCCAGCACTCATCGAGGGACTAGTTCGTCCAATGAGCAGTTCTTC

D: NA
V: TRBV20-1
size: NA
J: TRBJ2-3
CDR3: CSETLRDTQYF
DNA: TGCAGTGAAACCCTAAGGGATACGCAGTATTTT

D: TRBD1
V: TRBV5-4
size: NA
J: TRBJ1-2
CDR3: CASSSRGQGANYGYTF
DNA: TGTGCCAGCAGCTCCCGGGGACAGGGAGCGAACTATGGCTACACCTTC

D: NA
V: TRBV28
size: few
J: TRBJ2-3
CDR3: CASSFRLGLKDTQYF
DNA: TGTGCCAGCAGTTTCAGATTAGGGTTAAAAGATACGCAGTATTTT

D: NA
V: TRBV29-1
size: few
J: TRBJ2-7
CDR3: CSVVYGLGSYEQYF
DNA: TGCAGCGTTGTTTACGGGCTAGGCTCCTACGAGCAGTACTTC

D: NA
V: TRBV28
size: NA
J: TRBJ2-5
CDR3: CASSQIARETQYF
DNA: TGTGCCAGCAGTCAAATAGCGCGTGAGACCCAGTACTTC

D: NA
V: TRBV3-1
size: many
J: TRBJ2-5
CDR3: CASSKFGLQETQYF
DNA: TGTGCCAGCAGCAAGTTTGGACTTCAAGAGACCCAGTACTTC

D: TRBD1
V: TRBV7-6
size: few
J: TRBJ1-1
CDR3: CASSSWTGTNTEAFF
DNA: TGTGCCAGCAGCTCATGGACAGGGACGAACACTGAAGCTTTCTTT

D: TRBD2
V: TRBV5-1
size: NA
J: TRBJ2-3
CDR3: CASSLDGGSGTDTQYF
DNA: TGCGCCAGCAGCTTGGACGGCGGGAGCGGGACAGATACGCAGTATTTT

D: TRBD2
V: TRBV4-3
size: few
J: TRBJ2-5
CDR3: CASSQELGVGTSEETQYF
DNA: TGCGCCAGCAGCCAAGAGTTGGGAGTCGGGACTAGTGAAGAGACCCAGTACTTC

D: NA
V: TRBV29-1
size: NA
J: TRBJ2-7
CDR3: CSVGRGLTYEQYF
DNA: TGCAGCGTTGGGAGGGGACTCACCTACGAGCAGTACTTC

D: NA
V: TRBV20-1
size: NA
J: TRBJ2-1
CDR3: CSAPAGQGPVHEQFF
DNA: TGCAGTGCACCGGCGGGCCAGGGCCCTGTCCATGAGCAGTTCTTC